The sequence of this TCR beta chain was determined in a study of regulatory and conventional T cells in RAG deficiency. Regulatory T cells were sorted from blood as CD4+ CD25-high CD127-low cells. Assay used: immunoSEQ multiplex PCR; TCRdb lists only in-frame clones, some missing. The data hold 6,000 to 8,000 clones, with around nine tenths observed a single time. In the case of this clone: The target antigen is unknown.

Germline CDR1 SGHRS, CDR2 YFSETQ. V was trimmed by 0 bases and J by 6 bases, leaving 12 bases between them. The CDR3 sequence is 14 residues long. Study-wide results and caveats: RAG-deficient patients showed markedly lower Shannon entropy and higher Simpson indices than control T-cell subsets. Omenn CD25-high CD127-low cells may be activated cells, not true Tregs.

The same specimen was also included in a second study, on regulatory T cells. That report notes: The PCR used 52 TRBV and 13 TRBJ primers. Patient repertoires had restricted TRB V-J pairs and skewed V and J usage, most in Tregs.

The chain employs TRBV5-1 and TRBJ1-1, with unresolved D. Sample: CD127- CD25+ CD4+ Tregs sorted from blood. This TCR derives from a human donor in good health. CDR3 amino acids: CASSLAGFVSEAFF. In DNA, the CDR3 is TGCGCCAGCAGCTTGGCCGGGTTCGTTTCTGAAGCTTTCTTT.